These 8 T cell receptor beta chains were all obtained from the same sample, sequenced in a study of control samples from healthy donors and cancer patients. Some clones are missing from TCRdb's copy, which holds only in-frame ones; the method was immunoSEQ multiplex PCR. Of around 120,000 clones in the sample, 75% to 90% were seen once. Sequenced input: PBMCs. The receptor set was obtained from a woman in her forties or fifties with colorectal cancer.

The genes are TRBV19 and TRBJ1-2, with D perhaps TRBD1 (6 bases). V was pared by 4 bases and J by 3 bases, with 15 bases between. Germline CDR1 is LNHDA and CDR2 is SQIVND (reference sequence). The length of the CDR3 is 15 residues. The CDR3 bases are TGTGCCAGTAGTAAACAGGGTGGATGGGACTATGGCTACACCTTC. Protein sequence: CASSKQGGWDYGYTF.

This chain joins TRBV19 and TRBJ1-5; D uncertain. CDR1 and CDR2 from the germline V gene are LNHDA and SQIVND (reference sequence). The CDR3 totals 16 residues. Trimming took 6 bases from V and 2 from J, leaving 17 bases between them. DNA for the CDR3: TGTGCCAGTAGGTTGGGGATTTCGGTCGGCAATCAGCCCCAGCATTTT. Translating it yields CASRLGISVGNQPQHF.

The rearrangement uses TRBV21-1 and TRBJ2-5; the listed D gene, TRBD2, was not tested against the DNA. TRBV21-1 is a listed pseudogene. The CDR3 runs 13 residues. In DNA form, the CDR3 reads TGTGCCAGCACCGCGGGAGTCAGAGAGACCCAGTACTTC. Its protein is CASTAGVRETQYF.

This chain connects TRBV10-3 to TRBJ2-1, with 7 bases that match TRBD1. CDR3 length: 13 amino acids. Germline V lookup: CDR1 ENHRY, CDR2 SYGVKD. With 6 bases clipped from V and 5 bases from J, the junction kept 4 bases outside the gene matches. In nucleotides, the CDR3 is TGTGCCATCAGGGAGACAGGGAACAATGAGCAGTTCTTC. Its protein is CAIRETGNNEQFF.

The V gene is TRBV2, the J gene TRBJ2-4; D uncertain. Germline CDR1 reads SNHLY; CDR2 reads FYNNEI. This CDR3 has 14 amino acids. Trimming removed 8 bases from V and 0 bases from J, with 11 bases in between. CDR3 DNA sequence: TGTGCCAGCGGATTAGGCCCAGCCAAAAACATTCAGTACTTC. Its protein product is CASGLGPAKNIQYF.

The chain employs TRBV19 and TRBJ2-5; the D gene is possibly TRBD1 (5 bases). The CDR3 contains 13 residues. Looked up from germline, CDR1 is LNHDA and CDR2 is SQIVND (reference sequence). V lost 4 bases and J 2 bases, leaving 8 bases between the germline ends. The CDR3 DNA is TGTGCCAGTAGTAAAGGGGCGCAAGAGACCCAGTACTTC. Translating gives CASSKGAQETQYF.

The V and J genes are TRBV7-6 and TRBJ2-1, with 7 positions matching TRBD2. Losses at the gene ends were 5 bases for V and 6 bases for J; bases not matched to a gene: 7. The CDR3 spans 14 residues. Germline CDR1 reads SGHVS; CDR2 reads FNYEAQ. CDR3 bases: TGTGCCAGCAGCAGAGGACTAGATCCCAATGAGCAGTTCTTC. Its protein product is CASSRGLDPNEQFF.

CDR3 in DNA: TGTGCCAGCAGCTTGCTTTTCACAGATACGCAGTATTTT. Translating it yields CASSLLFTDTQYF. The V gene is TRBV5-8, the J gene TRBJ2-3; D gene ambiguous. Trimming shortened V by 1 base and J by 2 bases, and 5 bases separated the two germline ends. CDR1 SGHTS and CDR2 YDEGEE come from the germline V gene. The CDR3 totals 13 residues.